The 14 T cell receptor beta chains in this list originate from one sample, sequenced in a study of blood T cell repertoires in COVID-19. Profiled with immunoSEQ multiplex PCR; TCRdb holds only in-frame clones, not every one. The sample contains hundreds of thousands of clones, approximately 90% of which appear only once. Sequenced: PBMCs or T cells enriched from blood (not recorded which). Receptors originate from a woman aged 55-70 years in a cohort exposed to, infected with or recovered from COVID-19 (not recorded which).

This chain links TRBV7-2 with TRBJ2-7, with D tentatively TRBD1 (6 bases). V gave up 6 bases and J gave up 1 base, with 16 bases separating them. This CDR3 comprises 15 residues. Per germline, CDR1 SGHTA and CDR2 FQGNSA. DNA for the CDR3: TGTGCCAGCAGTCGTCCCGGGACATCTTCCTACGAGCAGTACTTC. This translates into CASSRPGTSSYEQYF. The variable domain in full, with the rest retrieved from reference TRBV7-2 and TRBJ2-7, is GAGVSQSPSNKVTEKGKDVELRCDPISGHTALYWYRQSLGQGLEFLIYFQGNSAPDKSGLPSDRFSAERTGGSVSTLTIQRTQQEDSAVYLCASSRPGTSSYEQYFGPGTRLTVT.

The CDR3 here is CASSGEFSDTQYF. The CDR3 DNA follows: TGTGCCAGCAGTGGGGAGTTTTCAGATACGCAGTATTTT. This chain uses TRBV28 with TRBJ2-3; perhaps TRBD2 as D (5 bases). CDR3 length: 13 residues. CDR1 and CDR2 (germline): MDHEN, SYDVKM. V was cut by 5 bases and J by 4 bases, with 10 bases left in between.

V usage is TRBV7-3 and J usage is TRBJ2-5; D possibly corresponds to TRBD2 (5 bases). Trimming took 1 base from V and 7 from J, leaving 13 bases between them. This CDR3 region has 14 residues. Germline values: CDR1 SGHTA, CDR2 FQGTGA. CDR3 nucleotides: TGTGCCAGCAGCTTAATGGCTAGCTCGGGGACCCAGTACTTC. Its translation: CASSLMASSGTQYF.

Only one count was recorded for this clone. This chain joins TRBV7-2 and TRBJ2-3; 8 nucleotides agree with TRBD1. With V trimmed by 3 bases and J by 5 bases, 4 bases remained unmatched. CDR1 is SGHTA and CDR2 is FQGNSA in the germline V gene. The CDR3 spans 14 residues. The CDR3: CASSLQGAGDTQYF. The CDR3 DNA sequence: TGTGCCAGCAGCTTGCAGGGGGCTGGAGATACGCAGTATTTT.

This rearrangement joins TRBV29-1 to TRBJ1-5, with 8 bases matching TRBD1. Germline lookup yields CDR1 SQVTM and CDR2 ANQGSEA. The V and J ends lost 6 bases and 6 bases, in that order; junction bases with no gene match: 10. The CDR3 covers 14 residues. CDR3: CSVVTRGLGQPQHF. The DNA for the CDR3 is TGCAGCGTAGTAACCAGGGGGCTCGGTCAGCCCCAGCATTTT.

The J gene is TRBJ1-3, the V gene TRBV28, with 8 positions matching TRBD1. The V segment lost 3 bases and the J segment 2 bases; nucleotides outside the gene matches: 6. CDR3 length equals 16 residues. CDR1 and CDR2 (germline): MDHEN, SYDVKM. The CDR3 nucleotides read TGTGCCAGCAGTTTCCTCCGGACAGGGACTGGAAACACCATATATTTT. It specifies CASSFLRTGTGNTIYF.

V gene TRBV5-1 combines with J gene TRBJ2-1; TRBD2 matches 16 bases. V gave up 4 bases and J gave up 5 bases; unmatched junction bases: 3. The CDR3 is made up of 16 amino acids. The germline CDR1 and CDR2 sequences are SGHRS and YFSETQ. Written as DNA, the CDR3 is TGCGCCAGCAGCCCGGGACTAGCGGGAGGGCACAATGAGCAGTTCTTC. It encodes CASSPGLAGGHNEQFF.

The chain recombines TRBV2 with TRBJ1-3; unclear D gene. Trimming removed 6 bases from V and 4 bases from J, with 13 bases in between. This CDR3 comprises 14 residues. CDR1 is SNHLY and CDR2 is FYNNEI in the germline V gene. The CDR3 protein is CASRADMLGNTIYF. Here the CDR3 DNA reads TGTGCCAGCAGGGCCGACATGCTAGGAAACACCATATATTTT. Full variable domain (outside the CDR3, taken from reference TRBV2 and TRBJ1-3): EPEVTQTPSHQVTQMGQEVILRCVPISNHLYFYWYRQILGQKVEFLVSFYNNEISEKSEIFDDQFSVERPDGSNFTLKIRSTKLEDSAMYFCASRADMLGNTIYFGEGSWLTVV.

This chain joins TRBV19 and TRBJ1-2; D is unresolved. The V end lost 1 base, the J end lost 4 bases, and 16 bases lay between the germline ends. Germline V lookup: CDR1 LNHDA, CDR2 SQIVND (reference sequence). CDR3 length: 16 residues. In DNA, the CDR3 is TGTGCCAGTAGTATAGTAAACTCCGCAGCGCTCTATGGCTACACCTTC. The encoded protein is CASSIVNSAALYGYTF.

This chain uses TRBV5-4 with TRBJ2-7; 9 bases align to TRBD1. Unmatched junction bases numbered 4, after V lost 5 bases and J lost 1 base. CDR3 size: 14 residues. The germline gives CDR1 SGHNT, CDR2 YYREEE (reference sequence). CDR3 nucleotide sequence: TGTGCCAGCAGACCGGGACAGGGATCCTACGAGCAGTACTTC. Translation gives CASRPGQGSYEQYF.

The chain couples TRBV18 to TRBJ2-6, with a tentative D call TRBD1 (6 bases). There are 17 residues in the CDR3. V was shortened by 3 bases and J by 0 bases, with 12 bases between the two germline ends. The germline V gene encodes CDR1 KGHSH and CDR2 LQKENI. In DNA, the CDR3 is TGTGCCAGCTCACCCCCGGGACACCTCTCTGGGGCCAACGTCCTGACTTTC. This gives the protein CASSPPGHLSGANVLTF.

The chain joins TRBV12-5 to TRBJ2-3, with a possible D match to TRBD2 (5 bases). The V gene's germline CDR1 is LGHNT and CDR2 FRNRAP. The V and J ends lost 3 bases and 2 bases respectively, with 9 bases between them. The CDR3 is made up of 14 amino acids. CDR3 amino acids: CASGFGLTTDTQYF. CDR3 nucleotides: TGTGCTAGTGGTTTCGGACTCACCACAGATACGCAGTATTTT. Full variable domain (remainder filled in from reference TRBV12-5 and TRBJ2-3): DARVTQTPRHKVTEMGQEVTMRCQPILGHNTVFWYRQTMMQGLELLAYFRNRAPLDDSGMPKDRFSAEMPDATLATLKIQPSEPRDSAVYFCASGFGLTTDTQYFGPGTRLTVL.

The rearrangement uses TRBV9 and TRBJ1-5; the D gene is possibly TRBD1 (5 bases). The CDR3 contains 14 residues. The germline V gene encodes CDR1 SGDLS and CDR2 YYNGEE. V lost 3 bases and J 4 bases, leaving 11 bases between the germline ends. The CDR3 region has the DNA TGTGCCAGCAGCGCGGGACTGGGGAATCAGCCCCAGCATTTT. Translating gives CASSAGLGNQPQHF.

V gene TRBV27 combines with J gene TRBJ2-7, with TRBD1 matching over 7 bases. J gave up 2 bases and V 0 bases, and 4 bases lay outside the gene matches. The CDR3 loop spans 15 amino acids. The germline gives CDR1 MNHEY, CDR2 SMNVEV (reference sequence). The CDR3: CASSLSTGPAYEQYF. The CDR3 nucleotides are TGTGCCAGCAGTTTATCGACAGGGCCTGCCTACGAGCAGTACTTC.